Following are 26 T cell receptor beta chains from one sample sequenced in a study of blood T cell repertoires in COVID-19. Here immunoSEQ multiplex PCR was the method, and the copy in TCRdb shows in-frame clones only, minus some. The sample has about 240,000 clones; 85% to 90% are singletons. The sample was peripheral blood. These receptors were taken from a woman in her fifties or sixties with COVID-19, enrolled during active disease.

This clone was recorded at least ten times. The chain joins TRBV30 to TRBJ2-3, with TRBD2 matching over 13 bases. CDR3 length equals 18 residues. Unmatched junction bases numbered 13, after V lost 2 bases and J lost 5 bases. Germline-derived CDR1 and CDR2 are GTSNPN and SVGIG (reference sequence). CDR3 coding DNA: TGTGCCTGGAGTCCAGGACTAGCGGGGGCCCATGCAGGAGATACGCAGTATTTT. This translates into CAWSPGLAGAHAGDTQYF. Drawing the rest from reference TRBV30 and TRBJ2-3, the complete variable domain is SQTIHQWPATLVQPVGSPLSLECTVEGTSNPNLYWYRQAAGRGLQLLFYSVGIGQISSEVPQNLSASRPQDRQFILSSKKLLLSDSGFYLCAWSPGLAGAHAGDTQYFGPGTRLTVL.

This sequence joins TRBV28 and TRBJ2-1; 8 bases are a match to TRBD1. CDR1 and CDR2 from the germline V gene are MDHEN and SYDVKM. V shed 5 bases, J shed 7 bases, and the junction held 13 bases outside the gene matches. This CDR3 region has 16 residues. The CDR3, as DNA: TGTGCCAGCAGTCCTGCAGGGGGCAAAGTAGGTAATGAGCAGTTCTTC. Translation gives CASSPAGGKVGNEQFF.

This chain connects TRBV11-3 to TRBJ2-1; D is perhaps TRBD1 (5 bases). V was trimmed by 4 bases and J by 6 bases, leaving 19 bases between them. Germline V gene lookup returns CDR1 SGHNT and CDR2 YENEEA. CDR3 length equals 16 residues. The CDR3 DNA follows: TGTGCCAGCAGCTCTAGGGGCGCAGCTGGTGGCAATGAGCAGTTCTTC. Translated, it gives CASSSRGAAGGNEQFF.

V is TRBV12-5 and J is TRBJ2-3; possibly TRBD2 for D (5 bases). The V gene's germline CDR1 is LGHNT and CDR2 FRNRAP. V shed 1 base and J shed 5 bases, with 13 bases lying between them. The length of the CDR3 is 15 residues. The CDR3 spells CASGLGFGSGDTQYF. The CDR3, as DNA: TGTGCTAGTGGTTTGGGGTTCGGCAGCGGAGATACGCAGTATTTT.

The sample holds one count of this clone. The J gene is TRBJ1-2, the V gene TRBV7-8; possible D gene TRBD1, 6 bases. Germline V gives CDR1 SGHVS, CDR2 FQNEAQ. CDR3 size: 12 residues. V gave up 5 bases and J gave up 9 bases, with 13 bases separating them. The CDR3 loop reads CASSPRTESYTF. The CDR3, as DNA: TGTGCCAGCAGCCCTAGGACAGAAAGCTACACCTTC.

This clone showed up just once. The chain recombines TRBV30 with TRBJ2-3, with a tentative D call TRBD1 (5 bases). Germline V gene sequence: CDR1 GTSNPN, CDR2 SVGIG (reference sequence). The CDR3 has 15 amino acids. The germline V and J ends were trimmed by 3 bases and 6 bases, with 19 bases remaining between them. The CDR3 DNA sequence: TGTGCCTGGAGCCCTAGGGGTTTGCACAGGGATACGCAGTATTTT. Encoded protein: CAWSPRGLHRDTQYF.

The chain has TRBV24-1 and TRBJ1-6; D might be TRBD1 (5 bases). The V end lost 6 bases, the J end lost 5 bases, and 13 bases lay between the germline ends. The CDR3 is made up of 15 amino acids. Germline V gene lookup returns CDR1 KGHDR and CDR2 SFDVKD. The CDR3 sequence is CATSPGRDNNSPLHF. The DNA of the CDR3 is TGTGCCACCAGTCCGGGGCGGGATAATAATTCACCCCTCCACTTT.

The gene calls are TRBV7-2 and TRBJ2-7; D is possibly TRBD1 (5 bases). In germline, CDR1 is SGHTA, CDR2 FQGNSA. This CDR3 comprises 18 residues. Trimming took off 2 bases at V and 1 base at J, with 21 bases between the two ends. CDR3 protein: CASSLQGKKPKFSYEQYF. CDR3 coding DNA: TGTGCCAGCAGCTTACAGGGAAAGAAACCTAAATTTTCCTACGAGCAGTACTTC.

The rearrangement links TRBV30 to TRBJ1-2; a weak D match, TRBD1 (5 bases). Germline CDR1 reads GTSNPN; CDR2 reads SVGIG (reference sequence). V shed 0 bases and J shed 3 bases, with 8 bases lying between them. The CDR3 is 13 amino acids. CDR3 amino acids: CAWSVGRDYGYTF. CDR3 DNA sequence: TGTGCCTGGAGTGTAGGCAGGGACTATGGCTACACCTTC.

CDR3 coding DNA: TGTGCCAGCAGTTATTACCAGGGGTTCGGGGAGCTGTTTTTT. This translates into CASSYYQGFGELFF. The J gene is TRBJ2-2, the V gene TRBV6-5; weak D call: TRBD1 (6 bases). V was pared by 3 bases and J by 7 bases, with 12 bases between. Germline V gene lookup returns CDR1 MNHEY and CDR2 SVGAGI. The CDR3 has 14 amino acids.

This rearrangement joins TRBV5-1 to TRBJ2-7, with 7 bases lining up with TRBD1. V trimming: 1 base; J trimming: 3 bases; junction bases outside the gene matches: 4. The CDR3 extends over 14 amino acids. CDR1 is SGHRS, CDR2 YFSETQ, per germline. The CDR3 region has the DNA TGCGCCAGCAGCTTGACAGGGGCAGGCTACGAGCAGTACTTC. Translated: CASSLTGAGYEQYF.

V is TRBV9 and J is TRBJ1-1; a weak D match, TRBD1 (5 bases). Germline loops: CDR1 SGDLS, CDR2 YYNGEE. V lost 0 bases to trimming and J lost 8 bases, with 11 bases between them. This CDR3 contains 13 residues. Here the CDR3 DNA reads TGTGCCAGCAGCGTAGATGCGGGGCAGGAAGCTTTCTTT. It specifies CASSVDAGQEAFF.

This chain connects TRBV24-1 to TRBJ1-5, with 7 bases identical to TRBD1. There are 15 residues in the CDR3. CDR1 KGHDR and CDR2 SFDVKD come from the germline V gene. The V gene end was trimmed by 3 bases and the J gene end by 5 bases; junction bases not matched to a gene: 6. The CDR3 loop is CATSDRQGWDQPQHF. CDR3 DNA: TGTGCCACCAGTGATCGACAGGGCTGGGATCAGCCCCAGCATTTT.

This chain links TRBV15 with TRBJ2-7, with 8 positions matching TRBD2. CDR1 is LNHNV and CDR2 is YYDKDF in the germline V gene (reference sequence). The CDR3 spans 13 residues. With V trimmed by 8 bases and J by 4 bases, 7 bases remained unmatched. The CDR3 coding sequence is TGTGCCACCCGGGGGAGCGGGGGTTACGAGCAGTACTTC. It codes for CATRGSGGYEQYF. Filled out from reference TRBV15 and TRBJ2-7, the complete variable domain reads DAMVIQNPRYQVTQFGKPVTLSCSQTLNHNVMYWYQQKSSQAPKLLFHYYDKDFNNEADTPDNFQSRRPNTSFCFLDIRSPGLGDTAMYLCATRGSGGYEQYFGPGTRLTVT.

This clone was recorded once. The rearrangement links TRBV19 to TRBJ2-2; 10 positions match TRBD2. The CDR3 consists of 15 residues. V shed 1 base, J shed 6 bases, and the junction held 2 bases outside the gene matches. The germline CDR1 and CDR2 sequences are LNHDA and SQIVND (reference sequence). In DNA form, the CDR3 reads TGTGCCAGTAGTATAGTAAGCGGGGGGGCCGGGGAGCTGTTTTTT. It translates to CASSIVSGGAGELFF.

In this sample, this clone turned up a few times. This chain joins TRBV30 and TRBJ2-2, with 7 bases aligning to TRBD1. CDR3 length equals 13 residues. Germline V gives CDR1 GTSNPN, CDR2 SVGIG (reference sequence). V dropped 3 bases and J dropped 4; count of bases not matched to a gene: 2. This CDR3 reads CAWRGQLTGELFF. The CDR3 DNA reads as TGTGCCTGGAGGGGACAGCTCACCGGGGAGCTGTTTTTT.

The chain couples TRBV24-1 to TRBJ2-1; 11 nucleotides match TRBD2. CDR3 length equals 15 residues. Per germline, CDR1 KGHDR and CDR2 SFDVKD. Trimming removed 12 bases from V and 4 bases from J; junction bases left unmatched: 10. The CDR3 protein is CASSRGTSGYNEQFF. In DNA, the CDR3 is TGTGCCTCCTCCCGGGGGACTAGCGGTTACAATGAGCAGTTCTTC.

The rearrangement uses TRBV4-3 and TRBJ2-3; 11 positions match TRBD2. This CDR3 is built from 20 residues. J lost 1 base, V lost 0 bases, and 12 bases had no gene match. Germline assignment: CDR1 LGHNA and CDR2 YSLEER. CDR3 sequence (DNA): TGCGCCAGCAGCCAAGATGGCCTAGCGGGGGGTCCGGTGGGCACAGATACGCAGTATTTT. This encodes CASSQDGLAGGPVGTDTQYF.

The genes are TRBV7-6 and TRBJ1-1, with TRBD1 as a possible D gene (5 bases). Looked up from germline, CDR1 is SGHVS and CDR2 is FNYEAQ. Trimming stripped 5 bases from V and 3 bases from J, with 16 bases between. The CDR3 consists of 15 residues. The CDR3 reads CASSVSRVYDTEAFF. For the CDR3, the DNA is TGTGCCAGCAGCGTCAGCAGGGTCTACGACACTGAAGCTTTCTTT.

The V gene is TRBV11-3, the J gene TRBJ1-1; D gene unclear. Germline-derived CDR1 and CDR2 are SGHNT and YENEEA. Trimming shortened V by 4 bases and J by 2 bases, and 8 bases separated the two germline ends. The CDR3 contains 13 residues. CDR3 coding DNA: TGTGCCAGCAGCTACGCAGTAAACACTGAAGCTTTCTTT. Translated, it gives CASSYAVNTEAFF.

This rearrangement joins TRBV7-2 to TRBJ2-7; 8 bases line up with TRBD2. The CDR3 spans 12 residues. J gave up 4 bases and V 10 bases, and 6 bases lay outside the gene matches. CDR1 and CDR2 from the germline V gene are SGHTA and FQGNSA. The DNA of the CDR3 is TGTGCCACGACCGGGGGGGGTTACGAGCAGTACTTC. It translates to CATTGGGYEQYF.

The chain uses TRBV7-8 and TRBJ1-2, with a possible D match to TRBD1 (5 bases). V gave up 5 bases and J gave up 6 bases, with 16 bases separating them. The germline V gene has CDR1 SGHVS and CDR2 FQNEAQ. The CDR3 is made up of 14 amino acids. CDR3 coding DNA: TGTGCCAGCAGCCCCAGGGTATGGACGGATGGCTACACCTTC. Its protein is CASSPRVWTDGYTF.

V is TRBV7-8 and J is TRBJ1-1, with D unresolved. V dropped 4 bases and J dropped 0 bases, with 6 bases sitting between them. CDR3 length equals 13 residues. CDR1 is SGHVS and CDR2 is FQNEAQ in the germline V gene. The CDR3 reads CASSSRVNTEAFF. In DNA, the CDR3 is TGTGCCAGCAGCTCGCGAGTGAACACTGAAGCTTTCTTT.

The CDR3 reads CASSRQGLNEKLFF. CDR3 sequence (DNA): TGTGCCAGTAGCCGCCAGGGGCTTAATGAAAAACTGTTTTTT. The V call is TRBV19, the J call TRBJ1-4, with a possible D match to TRBD1 (6 bases). CDR3 length: 14 residues. Trimming removed 6 bases from V and 4 bases from J, with 12 bases in between. Germline CDR1 is LNHDA and CDR2 is SQIVND (reference sequence). Complete variable domain (other parts from reference TRBV19 and TRBJ1-4): DGGITQSPKYLFRKEGQNVTLSCEQNLNHDAMYWYRQDPGQGLRLIYYSQIVNDFQKGDIAEGYSVSREKKESFPLTVTSAQKNPTAFYLCASSRQGLNEKLFFGSGTQLSVL.

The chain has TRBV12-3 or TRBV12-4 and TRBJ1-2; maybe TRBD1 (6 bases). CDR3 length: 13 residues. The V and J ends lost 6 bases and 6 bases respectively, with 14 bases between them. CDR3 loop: CASRIQGANGYTF. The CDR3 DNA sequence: TGTGCCAGCAGAATACAGGGTGCTAATGGCTACACCTTC.

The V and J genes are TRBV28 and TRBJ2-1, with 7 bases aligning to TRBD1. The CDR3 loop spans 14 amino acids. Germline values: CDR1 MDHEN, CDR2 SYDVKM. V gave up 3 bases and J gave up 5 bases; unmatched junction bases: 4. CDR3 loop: CASSLQGQNNEQFF. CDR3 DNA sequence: TGTGCCAGCAGTTTGCAGGGACAGAACAATGAGCAGTTCTTC.